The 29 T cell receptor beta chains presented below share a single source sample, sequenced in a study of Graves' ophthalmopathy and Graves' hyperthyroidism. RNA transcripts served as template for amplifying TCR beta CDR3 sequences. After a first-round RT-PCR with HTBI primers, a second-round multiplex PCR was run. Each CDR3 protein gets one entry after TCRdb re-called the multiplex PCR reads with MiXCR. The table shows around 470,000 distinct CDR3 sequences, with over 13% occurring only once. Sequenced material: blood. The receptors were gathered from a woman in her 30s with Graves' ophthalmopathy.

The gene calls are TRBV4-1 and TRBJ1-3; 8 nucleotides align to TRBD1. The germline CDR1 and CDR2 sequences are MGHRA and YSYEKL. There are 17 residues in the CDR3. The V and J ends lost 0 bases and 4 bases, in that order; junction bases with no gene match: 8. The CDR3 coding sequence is TGCGCCAGCAGCCAAGATTGGCCCACAGGGGGAGGAAACACCATATATTTT. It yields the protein CASSQDWPTGGGNTIYF.

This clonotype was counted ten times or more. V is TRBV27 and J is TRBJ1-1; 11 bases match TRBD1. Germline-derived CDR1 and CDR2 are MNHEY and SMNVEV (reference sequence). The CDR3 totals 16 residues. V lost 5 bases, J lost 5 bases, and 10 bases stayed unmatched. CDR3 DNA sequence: TGTGCCAGCAGTCTACGGACAGGGGGCAAGTTTACTGAAGCTTTCTTT. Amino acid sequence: CASSLRTGGKFTEAFF.

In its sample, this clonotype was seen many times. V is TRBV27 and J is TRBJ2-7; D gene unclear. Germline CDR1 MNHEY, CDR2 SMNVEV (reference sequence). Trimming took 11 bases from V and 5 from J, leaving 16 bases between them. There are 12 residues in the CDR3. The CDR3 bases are TGTGCCTCGAGGTCGACGCACAACGAGCAGTACTTC. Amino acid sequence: CASRSTHNEQYF.

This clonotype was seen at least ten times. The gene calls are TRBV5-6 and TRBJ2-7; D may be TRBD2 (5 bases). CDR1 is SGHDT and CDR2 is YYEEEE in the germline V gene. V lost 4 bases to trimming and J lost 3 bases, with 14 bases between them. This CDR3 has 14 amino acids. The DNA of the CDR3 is TGTGCCAGCAGCCACCCTCGAGGGTACTACGAGCAGTACTTC. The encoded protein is CASSHPRGYYEQYF.

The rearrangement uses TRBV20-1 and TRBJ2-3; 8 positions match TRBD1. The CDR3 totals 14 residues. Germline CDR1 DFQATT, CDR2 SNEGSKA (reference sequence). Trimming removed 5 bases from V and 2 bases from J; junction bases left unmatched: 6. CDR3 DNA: TGCAGTGCTTCCGGGACAGGAGACACAGATACGCAGTATTTT. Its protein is CSASGTGDTDTQYF.

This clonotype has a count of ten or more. CDR3 amino acids: CASSFINTEAFF. The CDR3 nucleotides are TGTGCCAGCAGTTTCATTAACACTGAAGCTTTCTTT. The chain has TRBV12-3 or TRBV12-4 and TRBJ1-1; D unclear. CDR3 size: 12 residues. Trimming cost V 3 bases and J 2 bases, with 4 bases left between them.

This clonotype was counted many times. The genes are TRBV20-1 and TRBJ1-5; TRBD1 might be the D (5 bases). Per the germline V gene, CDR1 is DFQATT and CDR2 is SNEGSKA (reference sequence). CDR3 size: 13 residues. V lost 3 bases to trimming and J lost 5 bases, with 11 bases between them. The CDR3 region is CSASSRDYQPQHF. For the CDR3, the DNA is TGCAGTGCTAGTAGCAGGGATTATCAGCCCCAGCATTTT.

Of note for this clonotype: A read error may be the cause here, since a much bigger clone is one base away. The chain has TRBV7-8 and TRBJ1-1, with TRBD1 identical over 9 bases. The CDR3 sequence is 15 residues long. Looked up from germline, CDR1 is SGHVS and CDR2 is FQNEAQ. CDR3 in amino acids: CASSLTGGENTEACF. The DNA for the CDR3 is TGTGCCAGCAGCCTAACAGGGGGCGAGAACACTGAAGCTTGCTTT.

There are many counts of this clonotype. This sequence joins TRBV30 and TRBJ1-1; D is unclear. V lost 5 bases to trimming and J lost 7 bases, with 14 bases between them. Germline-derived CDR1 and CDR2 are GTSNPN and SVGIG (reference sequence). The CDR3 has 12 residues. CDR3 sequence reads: CAWGGQYLEAFF. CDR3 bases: TGTGCCTGGGGAGGGCAGTACCTTGAAGCTTTCTTT.

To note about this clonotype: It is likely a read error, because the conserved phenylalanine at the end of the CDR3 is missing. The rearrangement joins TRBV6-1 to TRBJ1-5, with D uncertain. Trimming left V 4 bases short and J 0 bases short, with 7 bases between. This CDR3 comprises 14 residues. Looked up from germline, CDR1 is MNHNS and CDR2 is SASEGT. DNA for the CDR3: TGTGCCAGCAGTGTCAGGATTAGCAATCAGCCCCAGCATTCT. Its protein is CASSVRISNQPQHS.

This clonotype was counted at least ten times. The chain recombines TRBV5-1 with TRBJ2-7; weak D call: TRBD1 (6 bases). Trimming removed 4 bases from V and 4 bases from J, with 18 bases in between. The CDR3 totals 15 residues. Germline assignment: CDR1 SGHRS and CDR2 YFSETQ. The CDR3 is CASSPQAGTLYEQYF. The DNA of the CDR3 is TGCGCCAGCAGCCCACAAGCCGGGACACTTTACGAGCAGTACTTC. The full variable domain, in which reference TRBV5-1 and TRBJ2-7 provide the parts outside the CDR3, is KAGVTQTPRYLIKTRGQQVTLSCSPISGHRSVSWYQQTPGQGLQFLFEYFSETQRNKGNFPGRFSGRQFSNSRSEMNVSTLELGDSALYLCASSPQAGTLYEQYFGPGTRLTVT.

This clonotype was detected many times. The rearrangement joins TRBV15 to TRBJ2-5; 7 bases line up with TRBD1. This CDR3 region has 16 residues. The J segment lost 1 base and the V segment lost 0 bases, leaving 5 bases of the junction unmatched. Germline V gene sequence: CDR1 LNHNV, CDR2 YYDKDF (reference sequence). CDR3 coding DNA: TGTGCCACCAGCAGAGAGAAAGGGACAGCCCAAGAGACCCAGTACTTC. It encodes CATSREKGTAQETQYF.

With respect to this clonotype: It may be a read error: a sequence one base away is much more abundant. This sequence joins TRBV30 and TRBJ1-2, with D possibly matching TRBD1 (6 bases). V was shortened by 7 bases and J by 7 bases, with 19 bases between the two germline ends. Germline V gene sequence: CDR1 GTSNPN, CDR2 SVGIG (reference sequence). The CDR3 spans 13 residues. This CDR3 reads CASHRAYPFGYTF. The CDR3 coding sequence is TGTGCCTCCCACAGGGCGTACCCTTTTGGCTACACCTTC.

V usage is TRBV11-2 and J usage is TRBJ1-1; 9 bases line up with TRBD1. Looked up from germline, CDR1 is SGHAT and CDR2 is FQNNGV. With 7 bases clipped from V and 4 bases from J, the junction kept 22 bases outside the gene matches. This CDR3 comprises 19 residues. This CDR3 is CASNDLTGQGLGKGTEAFF. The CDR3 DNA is TGTGCCAGCAACGACCTAACGGGACAGGGATTGGGTAAGGGCACTGAAGCTTTCTTT.

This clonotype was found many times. CDR3 sequence (DNA): TGTGCCTGGAGTGCCAGCAGGTACGAGCAGTACTTC. The encoded protein is CAWSASRYEQYF. The gene calls are TRBV30 and TRBJ2-7; D gene ambiguous. V lost 1 base and J lost 4, with 8 bases in between. Per germline, CDR1 GTSNPN and CDR2 SVGIG (reference sequence). The CDR3 sequence is 12 residues long.

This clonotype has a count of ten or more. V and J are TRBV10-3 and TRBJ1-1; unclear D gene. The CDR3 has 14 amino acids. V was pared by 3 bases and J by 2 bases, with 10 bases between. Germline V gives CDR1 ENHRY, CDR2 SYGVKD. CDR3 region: CAISESRSNTEAFF. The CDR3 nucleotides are TGTGCCATCAGTGAAAGTAGATCTAACACTGAAGCTTTCTTT.

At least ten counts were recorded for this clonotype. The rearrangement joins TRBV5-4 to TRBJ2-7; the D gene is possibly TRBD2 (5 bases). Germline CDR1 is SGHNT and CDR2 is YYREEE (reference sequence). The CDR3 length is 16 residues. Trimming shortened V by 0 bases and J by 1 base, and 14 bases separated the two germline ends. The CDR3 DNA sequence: TGTGCCAGCAGCTTGGCTGGGAGCCTAGTTTCCTACGAGCAGTACTTC. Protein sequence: CASSLAGSLVSYEQYF.

CDR3 in amino acids: CASSYAEGGYTF. Written as DNA, the CDR3 is TGTGCCAGCAGTTACGCCGAGGGAGGCTACACCTTC. The chain has TRBV6-5 and TRBJ1-2; the D is unclear. Trimming took 2 bases from V and 8 from J, leaving 9 bases between them. Germline V CDR1 and CDR2: MNHEY, SVGAGI. This CDR3 has 12 residues.

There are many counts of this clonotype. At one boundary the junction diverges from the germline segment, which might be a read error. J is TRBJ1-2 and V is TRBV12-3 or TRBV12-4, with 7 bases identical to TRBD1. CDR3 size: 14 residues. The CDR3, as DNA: TGTGCCAGCAGTTCCTCCACAGGGGACTATGGCCACACCTTC. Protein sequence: CASSSSTGDYGHTF.

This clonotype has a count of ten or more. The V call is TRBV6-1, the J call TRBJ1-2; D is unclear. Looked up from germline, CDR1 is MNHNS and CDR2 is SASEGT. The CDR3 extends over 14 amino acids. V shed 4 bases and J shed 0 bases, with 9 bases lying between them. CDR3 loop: CASSAGNTNYGYTF. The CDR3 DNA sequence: TGTGCCAGCAGTGCCGGAAACACTAACTATGGCTACACCTTC.

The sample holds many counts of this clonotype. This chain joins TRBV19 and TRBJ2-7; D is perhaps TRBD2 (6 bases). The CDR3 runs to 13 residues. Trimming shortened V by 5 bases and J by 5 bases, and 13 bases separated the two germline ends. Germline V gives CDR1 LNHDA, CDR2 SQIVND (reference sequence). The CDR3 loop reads CASSYGTSHEQYF. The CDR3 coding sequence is TGTGCCAGTAGTTACGGGACTTCTCACGAGCAGTACTTC.

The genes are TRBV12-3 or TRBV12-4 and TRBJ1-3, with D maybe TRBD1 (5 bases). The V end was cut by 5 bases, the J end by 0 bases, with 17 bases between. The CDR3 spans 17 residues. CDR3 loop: CASSPSGPGTSGNTIYF. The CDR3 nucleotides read TGTGCCAGCAGTCCTTCGGGGCCAGGGACCTCTGGAAACACCATATATTTT.

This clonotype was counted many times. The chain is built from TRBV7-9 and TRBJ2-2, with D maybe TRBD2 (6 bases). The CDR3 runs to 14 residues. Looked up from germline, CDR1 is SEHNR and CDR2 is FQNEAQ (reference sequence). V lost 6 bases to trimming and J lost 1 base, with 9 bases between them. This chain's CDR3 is CASSRGMNTGELFF. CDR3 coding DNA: TGTGCCAGCAGTCGGGGGATGAACACCGGGGAGCTGTTTTTT. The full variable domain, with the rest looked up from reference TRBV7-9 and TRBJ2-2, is DTGVSQNPRHKITKRGQNVTFRCDPISEHNRLYWYRQTLGQGPEFLTYFQNEAQLEKSRLLSDRFSAERPKGSFSTLEIQRTEQGDSAMYLCASSRGMNTGELFFGEGSRLTVL.

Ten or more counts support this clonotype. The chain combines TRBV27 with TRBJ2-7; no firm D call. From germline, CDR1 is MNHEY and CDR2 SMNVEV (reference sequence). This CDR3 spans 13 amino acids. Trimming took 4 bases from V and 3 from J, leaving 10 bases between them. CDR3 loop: CASSSGSGYEQYF. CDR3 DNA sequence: TGTGCCAGCAGTTCCGGGTCCGGCTACGAGCAGTACTTC.

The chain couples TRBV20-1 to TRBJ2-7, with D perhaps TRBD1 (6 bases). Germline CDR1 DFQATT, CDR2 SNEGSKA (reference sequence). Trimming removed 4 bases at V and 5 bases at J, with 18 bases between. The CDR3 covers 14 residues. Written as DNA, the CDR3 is TGCAGTGCTAATGACCCTGTCAGGGGCCACGAGCAGTACTTC. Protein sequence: CSANDPVRGHEQYF.

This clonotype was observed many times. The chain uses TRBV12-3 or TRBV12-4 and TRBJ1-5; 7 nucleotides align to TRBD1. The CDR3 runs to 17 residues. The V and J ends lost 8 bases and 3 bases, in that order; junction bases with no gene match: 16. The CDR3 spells CASSGGGGSALNQPQHF. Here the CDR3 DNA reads TGTGCCAGCTCCGGAGGAGGGGGCTCGGCCCTCAATCAGCCCCAGCATTTT.

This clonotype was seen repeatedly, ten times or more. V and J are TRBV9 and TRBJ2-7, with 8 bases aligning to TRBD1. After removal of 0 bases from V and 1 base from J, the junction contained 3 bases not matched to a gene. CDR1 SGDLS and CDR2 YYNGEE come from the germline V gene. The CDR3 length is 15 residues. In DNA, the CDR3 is TGTGCCAGCAGCGTAGATGGACAGGGATCCTACGAGCAGTACTTC. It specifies CASSVDGQGSYEQYF. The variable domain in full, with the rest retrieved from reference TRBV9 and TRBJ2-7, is DSGVTQTPKHLITATGQRVTLRCSPRSGDLSVYWYQQSLDQGLQFLIQYYNGEERAKGNILERFSAQQFPDLHSELNLSSLELGDSALYFCASSVDGQGSYEQYFGPGTRLTVT.

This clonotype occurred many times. The CDR3 nucleotides are TGTGCCAGCAGTGATGTGGGGGGTGAAGCTTTCTTT. Translated, it gives CASSDVGGEAFF. The chain couples TRBV6-1 to TRBJ1-1; D perhaps matches TRBD1 (5 bases). Germline lookup yields CDR1 MNHNS and CDR2 SASEGT. With 3 bases removed from V and 7 bases from J, the gap between germline ends came to 9 bases. The CDR3 length is 12 residues.

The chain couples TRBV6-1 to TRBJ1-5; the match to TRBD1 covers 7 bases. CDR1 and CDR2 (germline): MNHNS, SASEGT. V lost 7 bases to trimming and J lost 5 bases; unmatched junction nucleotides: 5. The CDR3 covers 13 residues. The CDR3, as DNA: TGTGCCAGCAATAGACAGGGCGATCAGCCCCAGCATTTT. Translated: CASNRQGDQPQHF.